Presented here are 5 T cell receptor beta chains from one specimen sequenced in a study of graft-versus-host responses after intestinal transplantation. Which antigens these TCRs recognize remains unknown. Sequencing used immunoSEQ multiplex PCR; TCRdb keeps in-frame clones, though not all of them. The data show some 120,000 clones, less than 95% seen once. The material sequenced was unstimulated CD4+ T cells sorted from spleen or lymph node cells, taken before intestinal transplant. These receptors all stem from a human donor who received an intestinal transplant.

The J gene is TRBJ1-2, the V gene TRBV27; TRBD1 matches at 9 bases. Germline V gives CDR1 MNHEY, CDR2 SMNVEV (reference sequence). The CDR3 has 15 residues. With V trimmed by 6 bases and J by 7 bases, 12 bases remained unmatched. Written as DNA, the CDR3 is TGTGCCAGCAGCCGGGGACAGGGTTTGGCAGGTGGCTACACCTTC. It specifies CASSRGQGLAGGYTF.

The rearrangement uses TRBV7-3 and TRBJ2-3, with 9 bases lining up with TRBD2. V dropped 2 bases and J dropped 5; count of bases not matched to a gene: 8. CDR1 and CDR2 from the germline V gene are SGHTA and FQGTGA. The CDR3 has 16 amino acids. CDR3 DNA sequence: TGTGCCAGCAGCTTATCGGGACTAGCAGGGAGAGATACGCAGTATTTT. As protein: CASSLSGLAGRDTQYF.

The DNA for the CDR3 is TGTGCTAGTGGTTTGGCCCCGGGGGACAGGCTGAGAACCTACGAGCAGTACTTC. Protein: CASGLAPGDRLRTYEQYF. The chain links TRBV12-5 to TRBJ2-7; 8 positions match TRBD1. V shed 1 base, J shed 2 bases, and the junction held 13 bases outside the gene matches. The CDR3 sequence is 18 residues long. Germline CDR1 reads LGHNT; CDR2 reads FRNRAP. Complete variable domain (other parts from reference TRBV12-5 and TRBJ2-7): DARVTQTPRHKVTEMGQEVTMRCQPILGHNTVFWYRQTMMQGLELLAYFRNRAPLDDSGMPKDRFSAEMPDATLATLKIQPSEPRDSAVYFCASGLAPGDRLRTYEQYFGPGTRLTVT.

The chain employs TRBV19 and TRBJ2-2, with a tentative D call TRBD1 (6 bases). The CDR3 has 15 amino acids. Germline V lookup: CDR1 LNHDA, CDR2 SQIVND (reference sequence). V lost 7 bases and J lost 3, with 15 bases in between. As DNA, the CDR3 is TGTGCCAGTATGTGGGCCGACAGGTACACCGGGGAGCTGTTTTTT. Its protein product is CASMWADRYTGELFF.

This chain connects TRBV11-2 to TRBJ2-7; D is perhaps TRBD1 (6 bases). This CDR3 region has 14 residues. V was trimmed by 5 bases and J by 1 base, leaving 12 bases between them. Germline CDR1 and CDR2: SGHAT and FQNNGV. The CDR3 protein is CASSGGGTSYEQYF. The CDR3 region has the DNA TGTGCCAGCAGCGGTGGGGGCACTTCCTACGAGCAGTACTTC.